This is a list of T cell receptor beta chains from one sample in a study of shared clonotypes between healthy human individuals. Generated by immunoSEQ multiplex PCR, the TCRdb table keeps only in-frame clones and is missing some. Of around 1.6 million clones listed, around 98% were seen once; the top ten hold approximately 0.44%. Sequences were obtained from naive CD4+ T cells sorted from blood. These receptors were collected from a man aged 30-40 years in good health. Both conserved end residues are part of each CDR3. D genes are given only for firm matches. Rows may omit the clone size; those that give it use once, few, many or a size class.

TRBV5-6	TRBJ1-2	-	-	TGTGCCAGCAGCTGGTTAATAGTTGGTTATGGCTACACCTTC	CASSWLIVGYGYTF
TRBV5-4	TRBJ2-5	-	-	TGTGCCAGCAGCCAGTCACAGGGGAGGGAGACCCAGTACTTC	CASSQSQGRETQYF
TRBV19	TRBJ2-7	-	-	TGTGCCAGTAGTATAGTGGGGACCTCCTACGAGCAGTACTTC	CASSIVGTSYEQYF
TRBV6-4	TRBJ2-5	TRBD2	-	TGTGCCAGCAGTGCCCTAGCGGGAGGGTGGGGAGAGACCCAGTACTTC	CASSALAGGWGETQYF
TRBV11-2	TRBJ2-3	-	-	TGTGCCAGCAGCTCAGGGCCCGATACGCAGTATTTT	CASSSGPDTQYF
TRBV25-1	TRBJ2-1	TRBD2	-	TGTGCCAGCAGTCAGACTAGCGGGGGGGCTCGTAATGAGCAGTTCTTC	CASSQTSGGARNEQFF
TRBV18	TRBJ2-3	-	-	TGTGCCAGCCTTCACCGGTTACTCACAGATACGCAGTATTTT	CASLHRLLTDTQYF
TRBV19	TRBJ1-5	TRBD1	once	TGTGCCAGTAGTCCGCTCCGGGGGACAGCGGGTGATCAGCCCCAGCATTTT	CASSPLRGTAGDQPQHF
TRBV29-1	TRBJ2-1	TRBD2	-	TGCAGAGCGGGAGGGAGGTACAATGAGCAGTTCTTC	CRAGGRYNEQFF
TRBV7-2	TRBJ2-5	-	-	TGTGCCAGCAGCCGCCGACTGGCAGCCCAAGAGACCCAGTACTTC	CASSRRLAAQETQYF
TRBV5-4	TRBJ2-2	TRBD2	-	TGTGCCAGCAGACCCGGACTAGCGGGAGGAACCGGGGAGCTGTTTTTT	CASRPGLAGGTGELFF
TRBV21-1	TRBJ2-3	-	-	TGTGCCAGCGTGAGCAGGGGGCGTTTTCCCGGTCCAAGCCCTAGCACAGATACGCAGTATTTT	CASVSRGRFPGPSPSTDTQYF
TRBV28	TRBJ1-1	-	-	TGTGCCAGCAGTTCACCGACAGCTAGAGAAGCTTTCTTT	CASSSPTAREAFF
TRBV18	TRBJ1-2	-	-	TGTGCCAGCTCACCAATTGGGCTCGGAGGTCTTTTAGCTAACTATGGCTACACCTTC	CASSPIGLGGLLANYGYTF
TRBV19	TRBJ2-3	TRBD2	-	TGTGCCAGTAGTACCGGACTAGCGGGTGCAGATACGCAGTATTTT	CASSTGLAGADTQYF
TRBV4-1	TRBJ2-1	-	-	TGCGCCAGCAGCCAAGATGAGGGCTTGTCGGATTACAATGAGCAGTTCTTC	CASSQDEGLSDYNEQFF
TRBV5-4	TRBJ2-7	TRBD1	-	TGTGCCAGCAGCAGGAGCCGGGACAGCTCCTACGAGCAGTACTTC	CASSRSRDSSYEQYF
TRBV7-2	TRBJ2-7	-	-	TGTGCCAGCAGCTTAGACTCAACAGATACCTACGAGCAGTACTTC	CASSLDSTDTYEQYF
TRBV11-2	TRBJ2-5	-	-	TGTGCCAGCAGCTTAGTTGGGGCGAGTAAAGAGACCCAGTACTTC	CASSLVGASKETQYF
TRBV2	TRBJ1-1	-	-	TGTGCCAGCAGTTTTACAGGGATGAACACTGAAGCTTTCTTT	CASSFTGMNTEAFF
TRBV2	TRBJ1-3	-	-	TGTGCCAGTACAGGGTTCTCTGGAAACACCATATATTTT	CASTGFSGNTIYF
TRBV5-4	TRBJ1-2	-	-	TGTGCCAGCAGCTTGGCGGGCTATGGCTACACCTTC	CASSLAGYGYTF
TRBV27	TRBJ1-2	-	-	TGTGCCAGCAGTATGACCTTTAACTATGGCTACACCTTC	CASSMTFNYGYTF
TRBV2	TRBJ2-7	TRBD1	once	TGTGCCAGCAGTCCCGACAGGGGGCTTTTGTACGAGCAGTACTTC	CASSPDRGLLYEQYF
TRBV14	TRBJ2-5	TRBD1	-	TGTGCCAGCAGCCAACGGACAGGGATAGAGACCCAGTACTTC	CASSQRTGIETQYF
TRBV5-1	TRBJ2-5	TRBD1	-	TGCGCCAGCAGCTTGTTGGGACAGACACAAGAGACCCAGTACTTC	CASSLLGQTQETQYF
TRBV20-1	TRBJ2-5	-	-	TGCAGTGCAAACAGGGAGGAGACCCAGTACTTC	CSANREETQYF